This TCR beta chain comes out of a study of neoadjuvant anti-PD-1 for oral cavity cancer. Study details: Most patients had three to four biweekly doses of 3 mg/kg nivolumab before resection.

Time point meaning: after neoadjuvant nivolumab, at surgical resection. The CDR3 has 13 amino acids. Unmatched junction bases numbered 3, after V lost 5 bases and J lost 3 bases. Germline CDR1 and CDR2: SEHNR and FQNEAQ (reference sequence). Most PBMC samples had approximately 500 ng input DNA in six replicates. The repertoire was sequenced with immunoSEQ multiplex PCR; TCRdb's copy has only in-frame clones and lacks some. The repertoire holds some 61,000 clones, with about 85% as singletons. About this clone: Antigen unknown.

General observations from the study: After neoadjuvant nivolumab, PBMC T cell clonality was significantly higher in non-responders than responders.

The sample in question was PBMCs, obtained after nivolumab (anti-PD-1) treatment. The rearrangement links TRBV7-9 to TRBJ2-7; 8 bases line up with TRBD2. The clonotype was recovered from a person aged 40 to 85 with oral cavity squamous cell carcinoma. CDR3 DNA sequence: TGTGCCAGCAGCCGGCGGGGGGTCTACGAGCAGTACTTC. It translates to CASSRRGVYEQYF. Complete variable domain (other parts from reference TRBV7-9 and TRBJ2-7): DTGVSQNPRHKITKRGQNVTFRCDPISEHNRLYWYRQTLGQGPEFLTYFQNEAQLEKSRLLSDRFSAERPKGSFSTLEIQRTEQGDSAMYLCASSRRGVYEQYFGPGTRLTVT.